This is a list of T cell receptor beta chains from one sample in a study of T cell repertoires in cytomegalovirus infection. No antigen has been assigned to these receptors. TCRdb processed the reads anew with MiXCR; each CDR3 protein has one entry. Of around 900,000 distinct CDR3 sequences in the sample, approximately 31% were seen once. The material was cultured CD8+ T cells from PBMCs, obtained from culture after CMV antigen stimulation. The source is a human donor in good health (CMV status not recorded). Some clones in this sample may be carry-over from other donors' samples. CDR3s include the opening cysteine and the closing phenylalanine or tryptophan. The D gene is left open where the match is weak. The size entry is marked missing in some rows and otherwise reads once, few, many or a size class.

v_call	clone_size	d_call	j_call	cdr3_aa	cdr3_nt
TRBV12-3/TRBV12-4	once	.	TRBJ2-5	CASSVSGHETQYF	TGTGCCAGCAGTGTCTCGGGGCACGAGACCCAGTACTTC
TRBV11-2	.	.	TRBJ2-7	CASSSRPGTSSYEQYF	TGTGCCAGCAGCTCCAGACCCGGGACAAGCTCCTACGAGCAGTACTTC
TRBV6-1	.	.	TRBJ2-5	CASSDLERQETQYF	TGTGCCAGCAGTGATTTGGAGAGACAAGAGACCCAGTACTTC
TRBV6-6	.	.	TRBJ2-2	CASSPSEDTNTGELFF	TGTGCCAGCAGCCCGTCGGAGGACACAAACACCGGGGAGCTGTTTTTT
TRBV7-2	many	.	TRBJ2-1	CASSLGVISQGIYNEQFF	TGTGCCAGCAGCTTAGGGGTGATCTCGCAGGGTATCTACAATGAGCAGTTCTTC
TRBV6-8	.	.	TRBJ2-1	CASSYRGQDFF	TGTGCCAGCAGTTACAGGGGTCAGGACTTCTTC
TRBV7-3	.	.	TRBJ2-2	CACFEGANTGELFF	TGTGCTTGCTTTGAGGGGGCGAACACCGGGGAGCTGTTTTTT
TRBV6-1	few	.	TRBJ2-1	CASSEYDLQNEQFF	TGTGCCAGCAGTGAATACGACCTCCAGAATGAGCAGTTCTTC
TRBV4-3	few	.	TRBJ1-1	CASSQTLPVTEAFF	TGCGCCAGCAGCCAAACTTTACCGGTCACTGAAGCTTTCTTT
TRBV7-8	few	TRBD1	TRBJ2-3	CASSLRQGVTDTQYF	TGTGCCAGCAGCTTAAGACAGGGGGTCACAGATACGCAGTATTTT